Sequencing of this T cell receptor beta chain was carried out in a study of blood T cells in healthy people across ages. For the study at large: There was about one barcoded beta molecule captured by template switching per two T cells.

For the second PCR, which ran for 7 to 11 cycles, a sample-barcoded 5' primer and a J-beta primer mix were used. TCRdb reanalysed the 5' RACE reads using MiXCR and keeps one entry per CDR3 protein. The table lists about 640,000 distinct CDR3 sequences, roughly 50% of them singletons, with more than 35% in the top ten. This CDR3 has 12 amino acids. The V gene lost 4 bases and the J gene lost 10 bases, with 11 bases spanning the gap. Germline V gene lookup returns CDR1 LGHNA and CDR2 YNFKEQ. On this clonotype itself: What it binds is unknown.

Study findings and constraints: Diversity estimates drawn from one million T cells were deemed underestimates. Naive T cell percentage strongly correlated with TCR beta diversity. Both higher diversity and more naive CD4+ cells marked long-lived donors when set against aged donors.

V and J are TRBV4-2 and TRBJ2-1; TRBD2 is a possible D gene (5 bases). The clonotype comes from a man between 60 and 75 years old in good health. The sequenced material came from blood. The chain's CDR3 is CASSPTQREQFF. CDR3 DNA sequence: TGTGCCAGCAGCCCAACCCAGCGGGAGCAGTTCTTC.